These 3 T cell receptor beta chains came from one sample sequenced in a study of regulatory T cells in long-lasting Graves disease. Time point denoted: newly diagnosed GD, antithyroid drugs for less than 3 months. Generation of the TCR library employed RNA extracted from PBMCs. Building the TCR beta libraries relied on iRepertoire HTBI primers, and CDR3 regions underwent Arm-PCR. TCRdb re-derived calls from the multiplex PCR reads in MiXCR, one entry per CDR3 protein. Of roughly 520,000 distinct CDR3 sequences detected, more than 10% appear once; the ten largest clones hold roughly 8.2%. These data are also associated with another study on T cells in Graves' hyperthyroidism and ophthalmopathy.

Material: peripheral blood mononuclear cells (PBMCs), obtained at new diagnosis, from a patient treated with antithyroid drugs. All receptors come from a woman aged 25 to 39 with Graves disease.

The table lists this clonotype with a few counts. The chain has TRBV5-1 and TRBJ1-1; weak D call: TRBD1 (6 bases). V dropped 3 bases and J dropped 1 base, with 13 bases sitting between them. Germline CDR1 and CDR2: SGHRS and YFSETQ. CDR3 length: 15 amino acids. CDR3: CASSSYRASNTEAFF. The CDR3 DNA reads TGCGCCAGCAGCTCATACAGGGCCTCGAACACTGAAGCTTTCTTT.

This clonotype was picked up many times. V is TRBV6-5 and J is TRBJ1-1; D call uncertain. Germline CDR1 is MNHEY and CDR2 is SVGAGI. The germline V and J ends were trimmed by 2 bases and 6 bases, with 13 bases remaining between them. The CDR3 sequence is 14 residues long. CDR3 in DNA: TGTGCCAGCAGTTACGTGGCAGCGGGCCCTGAAGCTTTCTTT. It encodes CASSYVAAGPEAFF.

A few counts support this clonotype. V gene TRBV20-1 combines with J gene TRBJ2-3, with D perhaps matching TRBD1 or TRBD2 (5 bases each). CDR3 length equals 17 residues. With 0 bases removed from V and 4 bases from J, the gap between germline ends came to 20 bases. Germline CDR1 DFQATT, CDR2 SNEGSKA (reference sequence). DNA of the CDR3: TGCAGTGCTAGAGATCCCGGGGCGCGGGCACAGGCAGATACGCAGTATTTT. It yields the protein CSARDPGARAQADTQYF.